Listed below are T cell receptor beta chains from one sample, sequenced in a study of T cell changes during pregnancy in multiple sclerosis. The assay was immunoSEQ multiplex PCR, and TCRdb's table has in-frame clones only and misses some. The sample contains tens of thousands of clones, more than 70% of which appear only once. The sample consisted of CD4+ T cells from peripheral blood mononuclear cells, taken in the first trimester of pregnancy. The receptor source for this set is a female donor with multiple sclerosis, enrolled in a pregnancy study. Each CDR3 is given with its conserved first and last residue. D genes are given only for firm matches. The size field is filled for only some rows; it gives once, few, many or a size class.

d_call: NA
v_call: TRBV14
clone_size: NA
j_call: TRBJ1-4
cdr3_aa: CASSPRDWWGEKLFF
cdr3_nt: TGTGCCAGCAGCCCCCGGGACTGGTGGGGTGAAAAACTGTTTTTT

d_call: TRBD2
v_call: TRBV5-6
clone_size: NA
j_call: TRBJ2-7
cdr3_aa: CASSLVGLAGSYEQYF
cdr3_nt: TGTGCCAGCAGCTTGGTAGGACTAGCGGGCTCCTACGAGCAGTACTTC

d_call: TRBD1
v_call: TRBV7-9
clone_size: NA
j_call: TRBJ2-7
cdr3_aa: CASSPGGQEYEQYF
cdr3_nt: TGTGCCAGCAGCCCCGGGGGACAGGAGTACGAGCAGTACTTC

d_call: NA
v_call: TRBV5-4
clone_size: NA
j_call: TRBJ1-1
cdr3_aa: CASSLGGDREAFF
cdr3_nt: TGTGCCAGCAGCTTGGGGGGTGACAGGGAAGCTTTCTTT

d_call: TRBD1
v_call: TRBV18
clone_size: NA
j_call: TRBJ1-5
cdr3_aa: CASSPGQGVQPQHF
cdr3_nt: TGTGCCAGCTCCCCAGGACAGGGCGTTCAGCCCCAGCATTTT

d_call: NA
v_call: TRBV28
clone_size: NA
j_call: TRBJ1-2
cdr3_aa: CASSVETGGRGYTF
cdr3_nt: TGTGCCAGCAGTGTAGAGACAGGAGGACGGGGCTACACCTTC

d_call: TRBD2
v_call: TRBV5-1
clone_size: NA
j_call: TRBJ2-1
cdr3_aa: CASSLVAGNTYNEQFF
cdr3_nt: TGCGCCAGCAGCTTGGTAGCGGGGAATACCTACAATGAGCAGTTCTTC

d_call: NA
v_call: TRBV18
clone_size: NA
j_call: TRBJ1-1
cdr3_aa: CASSPRAVRMNTEAFF
cdr3_nt: TGTGCCAGCTCACCACGGGCAGTTAGGATGAACACTGAAGCTTTCTTT

d_call: TRBD2
v_call: TRBV6-6
clone_size: NA
j_call: TRBJ2-1
cdr3_aa: CATKGLAGANEQFF
cdr3_nt: TGTGCCACAAAAGGACTAGCGGGAGCCAATGAGCAGTTCTTC

d_call: TRBD1
v_call: TRBV5-6
clone_size: NA
j_call: TRBJ2-3
cdr3_aa: CASSLYDRGKDTQYF
cdr3_nt: TGTGCCAGCAGCTTGTATGACAGGGGAAAAGATACGCAGTATTTT

d_call: NA
v_call: TRBV7-9
clone_size: NA
j_call: TRBJ1-1
cdr3_aa: CASLYFTGSRSYTEAFF
cdr3_nt: TGTGCCAGTTTATACTTCACAGGGTCGCGAAGTTACACTGAAGCTTTCTTT

d_call: NA
v_call: TRBV28
clone_size: NA
j_call: TRBJ2-5
cdr3_aa: CASGVADRDQETQYF
cdr3_nt: TGTGCCAGCGGAGTTGCGGACAGAGACCAAGAGACCCAGTACTTC

d_call: TRBD2
v_call: TRBV5-1
clone_size: once
j_call: TRBJ2-5
cdr3_aa: CASSLGLPETQYF
cdr3_nt: TGCGCCAGCAGCCTGGGACTACCAGAGACCCAGTACTTC

d_call: TRBD2
v_call: TRBV7-8
clone_size: NA
j_call: TRBJ2-1
cdr3_aa: CASSLFASGGNEQFF
cdr3_nt: TGTGCCAGCAGCTTATTCGCTAGCGGGGGGAATGAGCAGTTCTTC

d_call: NA
v_call: TRBV6-1
clone_size: NA
j_call: TRBJ2-5
cdr3_aa: CASSEGRSSGTQYF
cdr3_nt: TGTGCCAGCAGTGAAGGACGGAGCTCCGGGACCCAGTACTTC

d_call: TRBD2
v_call: TRBV4-2
clone_size: NA
j_call: TRBJ2-6
cdr3_aa: CASSRQSGDLPGANVLTF
cdr3_nt: TGTGCCAGCAGCCGCCAGAGCGGGGACCTACCTGGGGCCAACGTCCTGACTTTC

d_call: NA
v_call: TRBV29-1
clone_size: NA
j_call: TRBJ2-3
cdr3_aa: CSVRPTDTQYF
cdr3_nt: TGCAGCGTGCGGCCAACAGATACGCAGTATTTT

d_call: TRBD2
v_call: TRBV7-2
clone_size: NA
j_call: TRBJ2-3
cdr3_aa: CASSLAGRDTQYF
cdr3_nt: TGTGCCAGCAGCTTAGCCGGGAGGGATACGCAGTATTTT

d_call: NA
v_call: TRBV7-3
clone_size: NA
j_call: TRBJ2-2
cdr3_aa: CASAWGNTGELFF
cdr3_nt: TGTGCCAGCGCGTGGGGCAACACCGGGGAGCTGTTTTTT

d_call: NA
v_call: TRBV29-1
clone_size: NA
j_call: TRBJ2-7
cdr3_aa: CSASRDSYEQYF
cdr3_nt: TGCAGCGCCTCCCGAGACTCCTACGAGCAGTACTTC

d_call: NA
v_call: TRBV7-2
clone_size: NA
j_call: TRBJ2-1
cdr3_aa: CASSLWSARGRDEQFF
cdr3_nt: TGTGCCAGCAGCTTATGGTCGGCGAGGGGGAGGGATGAGCAGTTCTTC

d_call: NA
v_call: TRBV29-1
clone_size: NA
j_call: TRBJ1-2
cdr3_aa: CSVEGQVYGYTF
cdr3_nt: TGCAGCGTTGAAGGGCAGGTTTATGGCTACACCTTC

d_call: TRBD2
v_call: TRBV14
clone_size: NA
j_call: TRBJ2-7
cdr3_aa: CASSQDLGLAVYF
cdr3_nt: TGTGCCAGCAGCCAAGATCTCGGACTAGCGGTCTACTTC

d_call: NA
v_call: TRBV28
clone_size: NA
j_call: TRBJ1-2
cdr3_aa: CASSSGFYYGYTF
cdr3_nt: TGTGCCAGCAGCTCCGGGTTCTACTATGGCTACACCTTC

d_call: TRBD1
v_call: TRBV6-6
clone_size: NA
j_call: TRBJ2-1
cdr3_aa: CASKGQGYNEQFF
cdr3_nt: TGTGCCAGCAAGGGACAGGGATACAATGAGCAGTTCTTC

d_call: NA
v_call: TRBV5-4
clone_size: NA
j_call: TRBJ1-2
cdr3_aa: CASSLGRGFDYGYTF
cdr3_nt: TGTGCCAGCAGCTTGGGGAGGGGTTTTGACTATGGCTACACCTTC

d_call: NA
v_call: TRBV28
clone_size: NA
j_call: TRBJ1-6
cdr3_aa: CASSPLGSPLHF
cdr3_nt: TGTGCCAGCAGTCCCCTCGGGTCACCCCTCCACTTT

d_call: NA
v_call: TRBV7-9
clone_size: once
j_call: TRBJ2-7
cdr3_aa: CASSPQGGSYEQYF
cdr3_nt: TGTGCCAGCAGCCCACAGGGGGGGTCCTACGAGCAGTACTTC

d_call: NA
v_call: TRBV28
clone_size: NA
j_call: TRBJ2-1
cdr3_aa: CASSLNRDGEQFF
cdr3_nt: TGTGCCAGCAGCCTCAACAGGGACGGAGAGCAGTTCTTC

d_call: NA
v_call: TRBV19
clone_size: NA
j_call: TRBJ1-1
cdr3_aa: CASRRHRAGTEAFF
cdr3_nt: TGTGCCAGTAGGCGGCACAGAGCGGGTACTGAAGCTTTCTTT

d_call: NA
v_call: TRBV27
clone_size: NA
j_call: TRBJ1-4
cdr3_aa: CASSRSRVVNEKLFF
cdr3_nt: TGTGCCAGCAGCCGTTCGAGAGTGGTTAATGAAAAACTGTTTTTT

d_call: NA
v_call: TRBV5-8
clone_size: NA
j_call: TRBJ1-4
cdr3_aa: CASSWPLGGNEKLFF
cdr3_nt: TGTGCCAGCAGCTGGCCCCTCGGGGGGAATGAAAAACTGTTTTTT

d_call: TRBD2
v_call: TRBV5-1
clone_size: NA
j_call: TRBJ2-2
cdr3_aa: CASSLGLATGELFF
cdr3_nt: TGCGCCAGCAGCTTGGGACTAGCAACCGGGGAGCTGTTTTTT

d_call: NA
v_call: TRBV6-1
clone_size: NA
j_call: TRBJ1-2
cdr3_aa: CASSEELKGHGYTF
cdr3_nt: TGTGCCAGCAGTGAAGAATTGAAGGGGCACGGCTACACCTTC

d_call: TRBD1
v_call: TRBV29-1
clone_size: NA
j_call: TRBJ1-1
cdr3_aa: CSVTGGRAEAFF
cdr3_nt: TGCAGCGTTACAGGGGGCCGGGCTGAAGCTTTCTTT